The 16 T cell receptor beta chains in this list originate from one sample, sequenced in a study of graft-versus-host responses after intestinal transplantation. These receptors have no identified antigens. Sequencing was performed with immunoSEQ multiplex PCR; in TCRdb, only in-frame clones are kept and a portion is missing. The sample records about 59,000 clones, almost 95% being singletons. The sequencing here drew on unstimulated CD4+ T cells sorted from spleen or lymph node cells, taken before transplant. All receptors derive from a human donor who was the organ donor for an intestinal transplant.

V is TRBV19 and J is TRBJ1-2, with 7 positions matching TRBD1. This CDR3 spans 13 amino acids. Per germline, CDR1 LNHDA and CDR2 SQIVND (reference sequence). With V trimmed by 7 bases and J by 3 bases, 5 bases remained unmatched. CDR3 in amino acids: CASKDRDHYGYTF. CDR3 DNA sequence: TGTGCCAGTAAAGACAGGGATCACTATGGCTACACCTTC.

This sequence joins TRBV19 and TRBJ2-1; D unresolved. With 7 bases removed from V and 4 bases from J, the gap between germline ends came to 11 bases. Germline-derived CDR1 and CDR2 are LNHDA and SQIVND (reference sequence). The CDR3 is 13 residues long. The CDR3 nucleotides are TGTGCCAGTACCCCCGCGGTTTACAATGAGCAGTTCTTC. Its translation is CASTPAVYNEQFF.

Comment on this clone: Other nucleotide sequences in the sample specify the same CDR3. The chain links TRBV6-5 to TRBJ1-5; TRBD1 is a possible D gene (6 bases). The CDR3 runs to 12 residues. The ends were cut back, 6 bases at V and 4 bases at J, with 7 bases in the middle. CDR1 is MNHEY, CDR2 SVGAGI, per germline. In DNA form, the CDR3 reads TGTGCCAGCAGAACAGGGAATCAGCCCCAGCATTTT. Translation gives CASRTGNQPQHF.

This rearrangement joins TRBV10-1 to TRBJ2-7; 8 nucleotides line up with TRBD1. Looked up from germline, CDR1 is WNHNN and CDR2 is SYGVQD (reference sequence). With 5 bases clipped from V and 5 bases from J, the junction kept 14 bases outside the gene matches. The CDR3 covers 16 residues. DNA of the CDR3: TGCGCCAGCAGTACGAAGGGGACAGGTATCAAGGACGAGCAGTACTTC. Its protein product is CASSTKGTGIKDEQYF.

J is TRBJ2-2 and V is TRBV27, with D possibly TRBD1 on 6 matching bases. The CDR3 contains 15 residues. Trimming took 2 bases from V and 7 from J, leaving 14 bases between them. Germline-derived CDR1 and CDR2 are MNHEY and SMNVEV (reference sequence). The CDR3 protein is CASSLKTEGHGELFF. In DNA form, the CDR3 reads TGTGCCAGCAGTTTAAAAACAGAGGGACACGGGGAGCTGTTTTTT.

The V gene is TRBV6-6, the J gene TRBJ2-2; D is unresolved. CDR1 is MNHNY and CDR2 is SVGAGI in the germline V gene (reference sequence). V was pared by 2 bases and J by 6 bases, with 16 bases between. The CDR3 length is 16 residues. CDR3 in amino acids: CASSYAATQIPGELFF. The CDR3 DNA reads TGTGCCAGCAGTTACGCGGCGACTCAAATCCCCGGGGAGCTGTTTTTT.

This chain links TRBV19 with TRBJ2-7; 9 bases line up with TRBD1. There are 15 residues in the CDR3. Germline trimming cut 2 bases from V and 2 bases from J; bases unmatched to any gene: 4. CDR1 and CDR2 (germline): LNHDA, SQIVND (reference sequence). In DNA form, the CDR3 reads TGTGCCAGTAGTATAACCGGGACAGGGACCTACGAGCAGTACTTC. Translated, it gives CASSITGTGTYEQYF.

V and J are TRBV9 and TRBJ1-2; the D is unclear. Trimming pared 0 bases from V and 2 bases from J, leaving 8 bases between. This CDR3 spans 14 amino acids. The germline gives CDR1 SGDLS, CDR2 YYNGEE. This CDR3 reads CASSVGNGNYGYTF. The CDR3 DNA reads TGTGCCAGCAGCGTAGGGAACGGGAACTATGGCTACACCTTC.

This clone has just one count. The chain is built from TRBV6-1 and TRBJ2-7; perhaps TRBD2 as D (5 bases). Germline lookup yields CDR1 MNHNS and CDR2 SASEGT. This CDR3 is 12 amino acids long. V shed 7 bases and J shed 4 bases, with 11 bases lying between them. The CDR3 DNA is TGTGCCAGCAAAGAGACTACATACGAGCAGTACTTC. Encoded protein: CASKETTYEQYF.

The CDR3 region has the DNA TGTGCCAGCAGCTTAGCGGGGGTAGATTCGGAGACCCAGTACTTC. As protein: CASSLAGVDSETQYF. The chain is built from TRBV11-1 and TRBJ2-5; D is perhaps TRBD1 or TRBD2 (5 bases each). The CDR3 length is 15 residues. CDR1 is SGHAT and CDR2 is FQDESV in the germline V gene (reference sequence). Trimming took 0 bases from V and 5 from J, leaving 13 bases between them.

The chain carries TRBV20-1 and TRBJ2-3, with D unclear. Germline V gives CDR1 DFQATT, CDR2 SNEGSKA (reference sequence). This CDR3 region has 10 residues. Trimming took 7 bases from V and 1 from J, leaving 3 bases between them. The CDR3 DNA follows: TGCAGTGGCGGCACAGATACGCAGTATTTT. Its translation: CSGGTDTQYF.

The J gene is TRBJ2-1, the V gene TRBV9; 12 positions agree with TRBD2. The V and J ends lost 3 bases and 2 bases, in that order; junction bases with no gene match: 6. CDR3 length: 17 residues. Germline-derived CDR1 and CDR2 are SGDLS and YYNGEE. CDR3 coding DNA: TGTGCCAGCAGCGAGGGGTCTAGCGGGGGGGCCTACAATGAGCAGTTCTTC. Translating it yields CASSEGSSGGAYNEQFF.

The chain couples TRBV5-4 to TRBJ1-1, with 9 positions matching TRBD1. This CDR3 is built from 14 residues. The germline gives CDR1 SGHNT, CDR2 YYREEE (reference sequence). V was clipped by 3 bases and J by 4 bases; unmatched bases: 4. The CDR3 reads CASSYRGRSTEAFF. The DNA of the CDR3 is TGTGCCAGCAGCTACAGGGGGCGTAGCACTGAAGCTTTCTTT. The full variable domain, in which reference TRBV5-4 and TRBJ1-1 provide the parts outside the CDR3, is ETGVTQSPTHLIKTRGQQVTLRCSSQSGHNTVSWYQQALGQGPQFIFQYYREEENGRGNFPPRFSGLQFPNYSSELNVNALELDDSALYLCASSYRGRSTEAFFGQGTRLTVV.

This clone has just one count. CDR3 DNA: TGTGCCAGCAGCCTAGCGGGGGGGACAGATACGCAGTATTTT. Translation: CASSLAGGTDTQYF. V usage is TRBV7-3 and J usage is TRBJ2-3; TRBD2 aligns across 12 bases. Germline CDR1 and CDR2: SGHTA and FQGTGA. The CDR3 is made up of 14 amino acids. V gave up 5 bases and J gave up 3 bases; unmatched junction bases: 0.

As to this clone: Other DNA sequences of this sample code for an identical CDR3. This chain connects TRBV30 to TRBJ1-1, with TRBD1 as a possible D gene (6 bases). Germline CDR1 reads GTSNPN; CDR2 reads SVGIG (reference sequence). The CDR3 is 15 amino acids. The ends were cut back, 5 bases at V and 10 bases at J, with 26 bases in the middle. The CDR3 sequence: CAWGNSRTGGGGAFF. CDR3 nucleotides: TGTGCCTGGGGGAATTCTAGAACCGGGGGCGGAGGAGCTTTCTTT.

As concerns this clone: Other DNA variants within this sample encode the same CDR3. The CDR3 DNA is TGCGCCAGCAGCTTGAGCGGTGAGACCCAGTACTTC. Its translation is CASSLSGETQYF. V usage is TRBV5-1 and J usage is TRBJ2-5; possible D gene TRBD2, 5 bases. The V end was cut by 1 base, the J end by 5 bases, with 6 bases between. The CDR3 spans 12 residues. From germline, CDR1 is SGHRS and CDR2 YFSETQ.